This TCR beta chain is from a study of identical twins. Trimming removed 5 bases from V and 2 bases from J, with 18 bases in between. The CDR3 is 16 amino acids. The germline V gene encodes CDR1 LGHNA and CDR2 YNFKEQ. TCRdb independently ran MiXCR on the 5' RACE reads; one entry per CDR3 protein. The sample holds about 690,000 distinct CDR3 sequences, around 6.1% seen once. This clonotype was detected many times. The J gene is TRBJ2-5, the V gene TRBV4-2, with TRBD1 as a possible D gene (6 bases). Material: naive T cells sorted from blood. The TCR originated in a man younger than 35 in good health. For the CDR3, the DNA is TGTGCCAGCAGCGAAGGGCTGGACAGTTATCAAGAGACCCAGTACTTC. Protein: CASSEGLDSYQETQYF.